The clone carrying this TCR beta chain was detected once. Clones were read by immunoSEQ multiplex PCR, and TCRdb kept only the in-frame ones, dropping some. This table has around 120,000 clones, about 87% appearing once. This sample stems from a study of control samples from healthy donors and cancer patients. The clonotype was recovered from a man aged 40-49 years in good health. The sequencing input was blood.

The DNA of the CDR3 is TGTGCCACCAGTGATCACCCAGGGGGAAGTGGCTACACCTTC. Translated, it gives CATSDHPGGSGYTF. The V and J genes are TRBV24-1 and TRBJ1-2, with TRBD1 matching 7 bases. The CDR3 sequence is 14 residues long. Per germline, CDR1 KGHDR and CDR2 SFDVKD. J was trimmed by 7 bases and V by 3 bases; bases with no gene match: 7.